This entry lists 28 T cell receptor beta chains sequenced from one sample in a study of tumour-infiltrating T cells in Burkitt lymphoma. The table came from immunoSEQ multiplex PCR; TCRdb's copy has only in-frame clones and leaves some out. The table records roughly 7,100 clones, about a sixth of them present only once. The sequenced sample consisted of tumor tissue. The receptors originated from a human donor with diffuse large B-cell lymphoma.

In DNA form, the CDR3 reads TGTGCCAGCTCACCACTCGAGGGCCTGTCCTACGAGCAGTACTTC. Its protein is CASSPLEGLSYEQYF. The chain is built from TRBV18 and TRBJ2-7; weak D call: TRBD2 (5 bases). This CDR3 spans 15 amino acids. V was trimmed by 1 base and J by 1 base, leaving 11 bases between them. Germline values: CDR1 KGHSH, CDR2 LQKENI.

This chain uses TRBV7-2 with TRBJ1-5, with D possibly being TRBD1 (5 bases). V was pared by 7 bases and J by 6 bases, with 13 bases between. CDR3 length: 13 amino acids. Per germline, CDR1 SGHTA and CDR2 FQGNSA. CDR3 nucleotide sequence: TGTGCCAGCACCCAGGACATTTCTCAGCCCCAGCATTTT. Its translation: CASTQDISQPQHF.

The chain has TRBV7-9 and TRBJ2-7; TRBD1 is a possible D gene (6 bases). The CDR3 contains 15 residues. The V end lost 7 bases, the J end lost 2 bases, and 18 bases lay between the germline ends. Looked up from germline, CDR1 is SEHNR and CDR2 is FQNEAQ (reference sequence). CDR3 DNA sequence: TGTGCCAGCACCGCAATGGGGGACATTACCTACGAGCAGTACTTC. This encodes CASTAMGDITYEQYF.

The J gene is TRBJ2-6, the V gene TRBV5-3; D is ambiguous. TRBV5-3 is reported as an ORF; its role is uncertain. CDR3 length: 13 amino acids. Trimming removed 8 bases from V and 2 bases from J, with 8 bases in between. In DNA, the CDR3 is TGTGCCAGCAAGGCCACTGGGGCCAACGTCCTGACTTTC. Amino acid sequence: CASKATGANVLTF.

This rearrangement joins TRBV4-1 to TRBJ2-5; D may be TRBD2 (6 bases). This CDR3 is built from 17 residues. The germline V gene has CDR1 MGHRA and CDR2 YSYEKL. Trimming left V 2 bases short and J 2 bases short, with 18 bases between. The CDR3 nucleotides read TGCGCCAGCAGCCAAACCCGTGGGGGGACGCTACAAGAGACCCAGTACTTC. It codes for CASSQTRGGTLQETQYF.

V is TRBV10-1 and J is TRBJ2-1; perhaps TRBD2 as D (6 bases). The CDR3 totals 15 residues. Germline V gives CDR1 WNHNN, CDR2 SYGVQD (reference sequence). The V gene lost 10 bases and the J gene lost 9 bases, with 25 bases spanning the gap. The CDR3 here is CAIQSLTSIEGEQFF. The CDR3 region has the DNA TGCGCCATCCAATCGCTGACTAGTATAGAGGGTGAGCAGTTCTTC.

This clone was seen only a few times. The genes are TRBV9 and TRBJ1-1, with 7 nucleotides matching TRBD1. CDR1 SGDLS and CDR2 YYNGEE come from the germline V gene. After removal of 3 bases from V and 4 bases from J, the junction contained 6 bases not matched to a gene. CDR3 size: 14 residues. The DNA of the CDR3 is TGTGCCAGCAGCGCATCAGGGGGTGCCACTGAAGCTTTCTTT. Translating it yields CASSASGGATEAFF. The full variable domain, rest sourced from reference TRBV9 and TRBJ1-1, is DSGVTQTPKHLITATGQRVTLRCSPRSGDLSVYWYQQSLDQGLQFLIQYYNGEERAKGNILERFSAQQFPDLHSELNLSSLELGDSALYFCASSASGGATEAFFGQGTRLTVV.

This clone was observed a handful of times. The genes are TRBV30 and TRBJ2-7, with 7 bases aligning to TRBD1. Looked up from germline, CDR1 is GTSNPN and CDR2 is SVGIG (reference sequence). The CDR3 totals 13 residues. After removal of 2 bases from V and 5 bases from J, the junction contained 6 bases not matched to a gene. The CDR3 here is CAWSIAGGHEQYF. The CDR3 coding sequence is TGTGCCTGGAGTATAGCAGGGGGACACGAGCAGTACTTC.

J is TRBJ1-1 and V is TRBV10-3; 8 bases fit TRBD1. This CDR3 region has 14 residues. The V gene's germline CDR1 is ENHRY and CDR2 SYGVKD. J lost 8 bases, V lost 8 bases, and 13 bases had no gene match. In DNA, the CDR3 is TGTGCCATCTCCACTACAGGGGGGGAAAACGAAGCTTTCTTT. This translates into CAISTTGGENEAFF.

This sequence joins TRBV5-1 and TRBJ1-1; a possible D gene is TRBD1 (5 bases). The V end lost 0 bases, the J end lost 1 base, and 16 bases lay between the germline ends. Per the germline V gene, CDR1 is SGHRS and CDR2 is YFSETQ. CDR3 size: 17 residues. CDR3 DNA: TGCGCCAGCAGCTTGGGGGCAGTTGTGGGGGGGAACACTGAAGCTTTCTTT. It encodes CASSLGAVVGGNTEAFF. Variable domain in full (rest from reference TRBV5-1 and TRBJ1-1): KAGVTQTPRYLIKTRGQQVTLSCSPISGHRSVSWYQQTPGQGLQFLFEYFSETQRNKGNFPGRFSGRQFSNSRSEMNVSTLELGDSALYLCASSLGAVVGGNTEAFFGQGTRLTVV.

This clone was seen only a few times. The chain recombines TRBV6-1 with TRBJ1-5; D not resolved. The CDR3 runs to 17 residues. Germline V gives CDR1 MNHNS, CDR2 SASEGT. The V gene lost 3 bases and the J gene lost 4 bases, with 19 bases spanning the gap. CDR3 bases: TGTGCCAGCAGTGATACCACGGTTCTGACTCGAAATCAGCCCCAGCATTTT. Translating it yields CASSDTTVLTRNQPQHF.

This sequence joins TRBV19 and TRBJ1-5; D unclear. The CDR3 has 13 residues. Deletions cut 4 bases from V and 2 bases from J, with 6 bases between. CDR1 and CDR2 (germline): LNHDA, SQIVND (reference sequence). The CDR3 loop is CASSSTGNQPQHF. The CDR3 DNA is TGTGCCAGTAGTAGTACTGGCAATCAGCCCCAGCATTTT.

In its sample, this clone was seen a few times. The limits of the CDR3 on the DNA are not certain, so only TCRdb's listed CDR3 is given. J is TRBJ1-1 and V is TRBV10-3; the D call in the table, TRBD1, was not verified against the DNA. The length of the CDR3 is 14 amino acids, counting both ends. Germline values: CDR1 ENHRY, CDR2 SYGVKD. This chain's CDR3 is CAISESFGQGATFF.

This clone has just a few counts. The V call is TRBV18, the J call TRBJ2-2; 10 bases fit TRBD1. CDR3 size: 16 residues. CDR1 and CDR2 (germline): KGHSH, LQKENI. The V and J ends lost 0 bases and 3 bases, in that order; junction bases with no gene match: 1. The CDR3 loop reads CASSPPGTGDTGELFF. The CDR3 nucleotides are TGTGCCAGCTCACCACCTGGGACAGGGGACACCGGGGAGCTGTTTTTT. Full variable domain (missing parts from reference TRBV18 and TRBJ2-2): NAGVMQNPRHLVRRRGQEARLRCSPMKGHSHVYWYRQLPEEGLKFMVYLQKENIIDESGMPKERFSAEFPKEGPSILRIQQVVRGDSAAYFCASSPPGTGDTGELFFGEGSRLTVL.

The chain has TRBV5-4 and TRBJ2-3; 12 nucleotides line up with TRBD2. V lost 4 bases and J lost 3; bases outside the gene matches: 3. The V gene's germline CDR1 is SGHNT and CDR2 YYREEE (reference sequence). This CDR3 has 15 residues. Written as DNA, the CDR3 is TGTGCCAGCAGCCCTGGACTAGCGGGAACAGATACGCAGTATTTT. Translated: CASSPGLAGTDTQYF.

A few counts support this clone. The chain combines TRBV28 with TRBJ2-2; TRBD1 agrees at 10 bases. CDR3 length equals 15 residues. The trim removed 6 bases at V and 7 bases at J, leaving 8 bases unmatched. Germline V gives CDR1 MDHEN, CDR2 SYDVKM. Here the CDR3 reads CASSSRQGAIGELFF. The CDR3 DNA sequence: TGTGCCAGCAGCTCAAGACAGGGGGCTATCGGGGAGCTGTTTTTT.

The CDR3 bases are TGTGCCAGCAGCTTAGCCCCCCCGGGGCGGGGTCTTTTCAATGAGCAGTTCTTC. Protein product: CASSLAPPGRGLFNEQFF. The chain employs TRBV7-8 and TRBJ2-1; weak D call: TRBD2 (6 bases). This CDR3 region has 18 residues. Germline V lookup: CDR1 SGHVS, CDR2 FQNEAQ. The V end was cut by 0 bases, the J end by 6 bases, with 21 bases between. Supplemented by reference TRBV7-8 and TRBJ2-1, the full variable domain reads GAGVSQSPRYKVAKRGQDVALRCDPISGHVSLFWYQQALGQGPEFLTYFQNEAQLDKSGLPSDRFFAERPEGSVSTLKIQRTQQEDSAVYLCASSLAPPGRGLFNEQFFGPGTRLTVL.

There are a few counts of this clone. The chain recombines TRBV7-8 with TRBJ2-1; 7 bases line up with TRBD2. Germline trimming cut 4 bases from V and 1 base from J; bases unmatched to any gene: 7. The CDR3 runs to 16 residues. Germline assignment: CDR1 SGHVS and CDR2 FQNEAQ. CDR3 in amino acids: CASSSLAGVSYNEQFF. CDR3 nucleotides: TGTGCCAGCAGCTCTCTGGCGGGAGTTTCCTACAATGAGCAGTTCTTC.

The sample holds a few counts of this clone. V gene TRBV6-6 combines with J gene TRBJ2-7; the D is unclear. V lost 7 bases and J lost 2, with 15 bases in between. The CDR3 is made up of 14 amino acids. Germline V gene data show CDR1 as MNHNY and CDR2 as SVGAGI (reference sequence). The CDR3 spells CASNVQTDTYEQYF. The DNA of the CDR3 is TGTGCCAGCAACGTACAAACTGATACCTACGAGCAGTACTTC.

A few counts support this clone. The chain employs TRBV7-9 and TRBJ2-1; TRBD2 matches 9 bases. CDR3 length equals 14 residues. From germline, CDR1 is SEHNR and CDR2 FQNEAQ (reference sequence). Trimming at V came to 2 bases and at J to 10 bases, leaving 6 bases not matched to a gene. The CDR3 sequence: CASSLRGRAWEQFF. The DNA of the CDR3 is TGTGCCAGCAGCTTACGCGGGAGGGCTTGGGAGCAGTTCTTC.

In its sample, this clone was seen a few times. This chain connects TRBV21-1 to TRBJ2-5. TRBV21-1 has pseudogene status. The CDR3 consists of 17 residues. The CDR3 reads CASSPEGAGHGCLCQYF. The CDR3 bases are TGTGCCAGCAGCCCAGAAGGGGCGGGACACGGCTGTTTGTGCCAGTACTTC.

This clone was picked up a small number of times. The CDR3 region is CASSLSGSPSNEQYF. CDR3 DNA sequence: TGTGCCAGCAGTTTATCAGGCTCCCCTTCGAACGAGCAGTACTTC. J is TRBJ2-7 and V is TRBV27; no definite D call. Germline CDR1 and CDR2: MNHEY and SMNVEV (reference sequence). Trimming cost V 0 bases and J 5 bases, with 14 bases left between them. This CDR3 region has 15 residues.

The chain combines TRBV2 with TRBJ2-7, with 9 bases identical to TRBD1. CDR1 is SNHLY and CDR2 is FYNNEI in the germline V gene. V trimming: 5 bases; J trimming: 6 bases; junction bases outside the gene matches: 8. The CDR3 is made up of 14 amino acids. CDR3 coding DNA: TGTGCCAGCAGTCACCCGGGACAGGGAGGCGAGCAGTACTTC. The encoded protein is CASSHPGQGGEQYF.

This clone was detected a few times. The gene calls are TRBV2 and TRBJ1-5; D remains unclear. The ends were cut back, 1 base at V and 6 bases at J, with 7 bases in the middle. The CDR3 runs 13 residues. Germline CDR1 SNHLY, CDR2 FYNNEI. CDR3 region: CASSEGRGQPQHF. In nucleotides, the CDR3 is TGTGCCAGCAGTGAAGGTCGGGGTCAGCCCCAGCATTTT.

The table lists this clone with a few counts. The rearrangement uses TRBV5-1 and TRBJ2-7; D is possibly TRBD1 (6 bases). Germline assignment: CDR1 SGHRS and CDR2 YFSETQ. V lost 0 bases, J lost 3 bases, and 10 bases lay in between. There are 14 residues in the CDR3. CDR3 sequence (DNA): TGCGCCAGCAGCTTGGAGATGACAGGCTACGAGCAGTACTTC. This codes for CASSLEMTGYEQYF.

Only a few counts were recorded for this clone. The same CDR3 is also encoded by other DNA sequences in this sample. The DNA of the CDR3 is TGTGCCAGCAGCTCGGCAGGATACGAGCAGTACTTC. It specifies CASSSAGYEQYF. This chain uses TRBV5-5 with TRBJ2-7, with unresolved D. The V gene's germline CDR1 is SGHKS and CDR2 YYEKEE (reference sequence). Deletions cut 3 bases from V and 4 bases from J, with 8 bases between. CDR3 size: 12 residues.

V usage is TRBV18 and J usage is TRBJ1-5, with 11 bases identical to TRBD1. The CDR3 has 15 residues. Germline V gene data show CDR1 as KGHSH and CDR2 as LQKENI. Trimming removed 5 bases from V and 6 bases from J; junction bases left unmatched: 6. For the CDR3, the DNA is TGTGCCAGCTCAGAGGGGACAGGGGGTGGTCAGCCCCAGCATTTT. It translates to CASSEGTGGGQPQHF. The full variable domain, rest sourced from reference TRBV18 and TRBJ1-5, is NAGVMQNPRHLVRRRGQEARLRCSPMKGHSHVYWYRQLPEEGLKFMVYLQKENIIDESGMPKERFSAEFPKEGPSILRIQQVVRGDSAAYFCASSEGTGGGQPQHFGDGTRLSIL.

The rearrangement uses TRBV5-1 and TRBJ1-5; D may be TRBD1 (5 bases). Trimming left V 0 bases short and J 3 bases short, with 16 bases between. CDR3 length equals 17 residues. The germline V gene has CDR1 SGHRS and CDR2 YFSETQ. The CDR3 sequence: CASSLGPGGGSNQPQHF. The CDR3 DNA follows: TGCGCCAGCAGCTTGGGCCCAGGCGGGGGATCCAATCAGCCCCAGCATTTT.